One sample yielded the 16 T cell receptor delta chains listed below, sequenced in a study of γδ T cells in repeated Plasmodium falciparum infection. Gammadelta T cells were flow-sorted from PBMC into Vgamma9/Vdelta2+ and Vdelta2-negative populations for bulk analysis. TCRdb reprocessed the multiplex PCR reads through CATT. The sample has about 93,000 delta-chain clones; less than 1% are singletons. The specimen sequenced was gamma-delta T cells from blood. The receptor set was obtained from a pool of human donors (malaria-infected and uninfected, not separated).

With regard to this clone: A far larger clone is only one base removed, so a read error is likely. The same CDR3 also results from other DNA sequences found in this sample. The J gene went uncalled, whereas the V gene is TRDV2; the table's D call of TRDD3 was not tested on the DNA. The germline gives CDR1 GEAIGNYY, CDR2 EKD. The CDR3 consists of 16 residues. CDR3 region: CACDTVTGGYADKLIF. CDR3 nucleotides: TGTGCCTGTGACACCGTTACTGGGGGATACGCCGATAAACTCATATTT.

The table lists this clone with a few counts. This is likely an artifact of a read error, given a far larger clone one base away. Other DNA sequences in the same sample also yield this CDR3. The chain couples TRDV2 to TRDJ1; 9 bases fit TRDD3. The J gene is not listed in TCRdb, so it was assigned here from a DNA match to germline. V dropped 7 bases and J dropped 2; count of bases not matched to a gene: 13. This CDR3 region has 16 residues. Germline V gives CDR1 GEAIGNYY, CDR2 EKD. CDR3 coding DNA: TGTGCCTGCACCGGGGGATACAGTAGAGGAACCGATAAACTCATCTTT. Its protein product is CACTGGYSRGTDKLIF.

The sample holds a few counts of this clone. This likely reflects a read error, since a far larger clone is one base away. In the same sample, other DNA sequences code for this CDR3. No call exists for the J gene, whereas the V gene is TRDV2; TRDD3 was called by the table and not checked on the DNA. The CDR3 consists of 18 residues. Germline V gene data show CDR1 as GEAIGNYY and CDR2 as EKD. The DNA for the CDR3 is TGTGCCTGTGACACGATTTCAATGGGGGAAAAAGGATCCGATAAGCTCATCTTT. Its protein product is CACDTISMGEKGSDKLIF.

On this clone: A far larger clone is one base from this, pointing to a likely read error. Other nucleotide sequences in the sample specify the same CDR3. This chain links TRDV1 with TRDJ1; tentatively, D is TRDD3 (6 bases). Trimming took 7 bases from V and 9 from J, leaving 15 bases between them. Germline lookup yields CDR1 TSWWSYY and CDR2 QGS. CDR3 length: 12 amino acids. CDR3 coding DNA: TGTGCTCTTGTATCAGTAGATACGGAACTCATCTTT. Amino acid sequence: CALVSVDTELIF.

This clone turned up a few times. This CDR3 is CACDPLQGLGDTSKLIF. In nucleotides, the CDR3 is TGTGCCTGTGATCCCCTTCAAGGACTGGGGGATACTTCTAAACTCATCTTT. This chain joins TRDV2 and TRDJ1, with 12 bases identical to TRDD3. TCRdb gives no J gene; it was assigned here by matching the DNA to germline. J gave up 7 bases and V 4 bases, and 15 bases lay outside the gene matches. The germline V gene encodes CDR1 GEAIGNYY and CDR2 EKD. The CDR3 contains 17 residues.

This clone was observed a few times. TCRdb's entry gives the protein of a much larger clone, which mismatches this DNA's translation at residue 19, likely from a read error; the protein reported here is translated from the DNA. The chain has TRDV1 and TRDJ1; 8 bases fit TRDD3. CDR3 length: 26 amino acids. Germline CDR1 and CDR2: TSWWSYY and QGS. CDR3 DNA: TGTGCTCTTGGGGAACTCTGTTTCCTGTCATCTTCCTTAGCGGCTACTGGGGGCAAGTACACCGATAAACTTATCTTT. It is translated as CALGELCFLSSSLAATGGKYTDKLIF.

For this clone: A read error likely explains why the TCRdb protein, taken from a much larger clone, differs from this DNA's translation at residue 15; the protein shown is translated from the DNA. The V segment is TRDV2, and no J call was made; the table's D call of TRDD3 was not tested on the DNA. Germline CDR1 is GEAIGNYY and CDR2 is EKD. The CDR3 covers 17 residues. The CDR3 coding sequence is TGTGCCTGTGACACACTGGGGGATTCGGGTGAGACCGATAAACCCATCTTT. It codes for CACDTLGDSGETDKPIF.

As for this clone: TCRdb shows a much larger clone's protein in place of this DNA's translation, and the two differ at residue 10, likely through a read error; the protein shown is translated from the DNA. This chain uses TRDV2 with TRDJ1; tentatively, D is TRDD3 (5 bases). No J segment appears in TCRdb, so it was assigned here by matching the sequence to germline. The germline V and J ends were trimmed by 0 bases and 2 bases, with 15 bases remaining between them. Per germline, CDR1 GEAIGNYY and CDR2 EKD. This CDR3 comprises 16 residues. Written as DNA, the CDR3 is TGTGCCTGTGACACCGTAGTCCGAGGGGGTACCGATAAACTCATCTTT. Encoded protein: CACDTVVRGGTDKLIF.

On this clone itself: The protein held in TCRdb is that of a much larger clone and does not match this DNA's translation at residue 8, likely because of a read error; the protein shown is translated from the DNA. The chain carries TRDV2 and TRDJ1; D is perhaps TRDD3 (5 bases). CDR3 size: 14 residues. The V end was cut by 1 base, the J end by 6 bases, with 14 bases between. CDR1 and CDR2 (germline): GEAIGNYY, EKD. This CDR3 is CACDTMGNTHKLIF. The DNA of the CDR3 is TGTGCCTGTGACACAATGGGGAATACGCATAAACTCATCTTT.

Ten or more counts support this clone. The TCRdb record carries a much larger clone's protein, which differs from this DNA's translation at residue 3; a read error is the likely cause, and the protein listed here is the DNA translation. The rearrangement links TRDV2 to TRDJ1; the match to TRDD3 covers 10 bases. TCRdb lists no J gene, so it was determined here by aligning the DNA to germline. This CDR3 comprises 18 residues. Germline V gene sequence: CDR1 GEAIGNYY, CDR2 EKD. The CDR3 reads CARDPVLGDPGRTDKLIF. CDR3 in DNA: TGTGCCCGTGACCCCGTACTGGGGGATCCGGGGAGAACCGATAAACTCATCTTT.

Only a few counts were recorded for this clone. The protein in TCRdb stems from a much larger clone and differs at residue 16 from this DNA's translation, likely a read error; here the protein is translated from the DNA. This chain connects TRDV1 to TRDJ1; perhaps TRDD3 as D (6 bases). The CDR3 extends over 19 amino acids. The V gene's germline CDR1 is TSWWSYY and CDR2 QGS. CDR3 protein: CALGEPFPLILGRTDNLIF. The CDR3, as DNA: TGTGCTCTTGGGGAACCTTTTCCCCTCATACTGGGTCGGACCGATAATCTCATCTTT.

This clone has only a few counts. A read error likely explains why the TCRdb protein, taken from a much larger clone, differs from this DNA's translation at residue 4; the protein shown is translated from the DNA. This chain links TRDV2 with TRDJ1; D may be TRDD3 (5 bases). No J segment appears in TCRdb, so it was assigned here by matching the sequence to germline. Germline CDR1 reads GEAIGNYY; CDR2 reads EKD. The CDR3 contains 13 residues. The CDR3: CACNTTYWNKLIF. The DNA for the CDR3 is TGTGCCTGTAACACTACGTACTGGAATAAACTCATCTTT.

For this clone: Relative to the germline gene, one junction end is altered; a read error may explain this. The chain employs TRDV2 and TRDJ1; D unclear. No J gene is reported in TCRdb; it was inferred here by comparing the DNA with germline. This CDR3 spans 12 amino acids. From germline, CDR1 is GEAIGNYY and CDR2 EKD. The CDR3 sequence is CARETFGDKLIF. The DNA of the CDR3 is TGCGCCAGGGAAACTTTTGGCGATAAACTCATCTTT.

This clone was found a few times. A far larger clone differs by one base, so this is likely a read error. The V call is TRDV1, the J call TRDJ1; D possibly corresponds to TRDD2 (6 bases). Assignment of the J gene here rests on matching the DNA to germline, because TCRdb gives none. In germline, CDR1 is TSWWSYY, CDR2 QGS. This CDR3 has 19 amino acids. The CDR3 region has the DNA TGTGCCCTTGGGGAACCCTGCCCTTCCCGCCCCTTGTACACCGATAAACTCATCTTT. Residues: CALGEPCPSRPLYTDKLIF.

As for this clone: TCRdb's protein, taken from a much larger clone, differs from this DNA's translation at residue 24, likely owing to a read error; the protein displayed comes from the DNA. V gene TRDV1 was called; the J gene was not; the table gives TRDD3 as D, unverified against the DNA. Germline V lookup: CDR1 TSWWSYY, CDR2 QGS. The CDR3 totals 25 residues. The CDR3 bases are TGTGCTCTTGGGGAACAGGGCAATCCTACGAACAAAGTCTGGGGGATACGATGGCCCACCGATAAACTCACCTTT. The encoded protein is CALGEQGNPTNKVWGIRWPTDKLTF.

In this sample, this clone turned up many times. This rearrangement joins TRDV1 to TRDJ1, with D hard to call. This CDR3 region has 13 residues. The V gene's germline CDR1 is TSWWSYY and CDR2 QGS. Deletions cut 2 bases from V and 4 bases from J, with 8 bases between. The CDR3 region has the DNA TGTGCTCTTGGGGAAGAGTGGGACGATAAACTCATCTTT. Amino acids: CALGEEWDDKLIF.